These T cell receptor beta chains were read from a single sample in a study of regulatory T cells in long-lasting Graves disease. MiXCR, applied by TCRdb to the multiplex PCR reads, yields one record per CDR3 protein. The repertoire has over 650,000 distinct CDR3 sequences, approximately 29% of them found once; the top ten carry under 50%. The sample in question was peripheral blood mononuclear cells (PBMCs), obtained when the disease was refractory, from a patient treated with antithyroid drugs. The receptors were sampled from a female donor with Graves disease. Both conserved end residues are part of each CDR3. Each record gives: D gene, J gene, clone size, V gene, CDR3 protein, CDR3 DNA. D genes are given only for firm matches. Only part of the rows carry a size: once, few, many, or a class if the clone is expanded.

d_gene: TRBD2; j_gene: TRBJ2-7; abundance: few; v_gene: TRBV20-1; CDR3aa: CSARTSTAYEQYF; CDR3nt: TGCAGTGCCCGGACTAGCACGGCCTACGAGCAGTACTTC
d_gene: TRBD2; j_gene: TRBJ2-5; abundance: few; v_gene: TRBV20-1; CDR3aa: CSARGLAGGWKTQYF; CDR3nt: TGCAGTGCTAGAGGACTAGCGGGAGGGTGGAAGACCCAGTACTTC
d_gene: NA; j_gene: TRBJ2-5; abundance: NA; v_gene: TRBV6-1; CDR3aa: CASTELSNQGETQYF; CDR3nt: TGTGCCAGCACGGAACTCAGTAATCAAGGGGAGACCCAGTACTTC
d_gene: TRBD1; j_gene: TRBJ1-2; abundance: NA; v_gene: TRBV20-1; CDR3aa: CSARQGASGYTF; CDR3nt: TGCAGTGCTCGACAGGGGGCGAGTGGCTACACCTTC
d_gene: TRBD2; j_gene: TRBJ2-7; abundance: few; v_gene: TRBV7-9; CDR3aa: CASSPGLAGGPSYEQYF; CDR3nt: TGTGCCAGCAGCCCGGGACTAGCGGGAGGGCCCTCCTACGAGCAGTACTTC
d_gene: NA; j_gene: TRBJ1-2; abundance: NA; v_gene: TRBV3-1; CDR3aa: CASSQDIFGTPARLF; CDR3nt: TGTGCCAGCAGCCAAGATATCTTCGGGACACCGGCCCGGCTCTTC
d_gene: NA; j_gene: TRBJ1-1; abundance: NA; v_gene: TRBV13; CDR3aa: CASSLAQGTMNTEAFF; CDR3nt: TGTGCCAGCAGCTTAGCTCAGGGGACGATGAACACTGAAGCTTTCTTT
d_gene: NA; j_gene: TRBJ1-1; abundance: few; v_gene: TRBV20-1; CDR3aa: CSAFTLTGANTEAFF; CDR3nt: TGCAGTGCTTTCACTTTGACGGGCGCGAACACTGAAGCTTTCTTT
d_gene: NA; j_gene: TRBJ2-7; abundance: few; v_gene: TRBV14; CDR3aa: CASSQDLSYEQYF; CDR3nt: TGTGCCAGCAGCCAGGATCTTTCCTACGAGCAGTACTTC
d_gene: NA; j_gene: TRBJ1-1; abundance: once; v_gene: TRBV19; CDR3aa: CASRLRVNTEAFF; CDR3nt: TGTGCCAGTAGGCTCAGAGTGAACACTGAAGCTTTCTTT
d_gene: NA; j_gene: TRBJ1-1; abundance: NA; v_gene: TRBV13; CDR3aa: CASSLGRSLGREIAGTEAFF; CDR3nt: TGTGCCAGCAGCTTAGGCCGATCGTTGGGCAGGGAGATTGCTGGCACTGAAGCTTTCTTT
d_gene: NA; j_gene: TRBJ1-5; abundance: few; v_gene: TRBV28; CDR3aa: CASSFQIEWGGQPQHF; CDR3nt: TGTGCCAGCAGTTTCCAGATTGAGTGGGGTGGCCAGCCCCAGCATTTT
d_gene: NA; j_gene: TRBJ2-7; abundance: few; v_gene: TRBV6-1; CDR3aa: CATQLPNMGTYEQYF; CDR3nt: TGTGCCACCCAACTTCCAAACATGGGGACCTACGAGCAGTACTTC
d_gene: NA; j_gene: TRBJ2-7; abundance: few; v_gene: TRBV11-1; CDR3aa: CASSGRRGAYEQYF; CDR3nt: TGTGCCAGCAGCGGCCGGCGAGGGGCCTACGAGCAGTACTTC
d_gene: TRBD1; j_gene: TRBJ2-7; abundance: many; v_gene: TRBV27; CDR3aa: CASSFGQATTYEQYF; CDR3nt: TGTGCCAGCAGTTTCGGACAGGCCACCACCTACGAGCAGTACTTC
d_gene: TRBD2; j_gene: TRBJ2-7; abundance: NA; v_gene: TRBV7-3; CDR3aa: CASSLWAGEGYEQYF; CDR3nt: TGTGCCAGCAGCTTATGGGCTGGGGAGGGCTACGAGCAGTACTTC
d_gene: NA; j_gene: TRBJ2-1; abundance: NA; v_gene: TRBV7-3; CDR3aa: CASSLPGANNEQFF; CDR3nt: TGTGCCAGCAGCCTCCCGGGTGCGAACAATGAGCAGTTCTTC
d_gene: NA; j_gene: TRBJ1-2; abundance: many; v_gene: TRBV28; CDR3aa: CASTANRGYTF; CDR3nt: TGTGCCAGCACAGCAAATCGGGGCTACACCTTC
d_gene: NA; j_gene: TRBJ1-2; abundance: many; v_gene: TRBV20-1; CDR3aa: CSASLSQGGGGYTF; CDR3nt: TGCAGTGCTTCCTTGTCCCAAGGAGGAGGTGGCTACACCTTC
d_gene: TRBD1; j_gene: TRBJ2-3; abundance: NA; v_gene: TRBV2; CDR3aa: CASLPRDRGSDTQYF; CDR3nt: TGTGCCAGTCTCCCCCGGGACAGGGGCTCAGATACGCAGTATTTT
d_gene: TRBD2; j_gene: TRBJ2-7; abundance: many; v_gene: TRBV29-1; CDR3aa: CSVSPIAGEVEQYF; CDR3nt: TGCAGCGTGTCCCCCATAGCGGGAGAAGTCGAGCAGTACTTC
d_gene: NA; j_gene: TRBJ1-4; abundance: NA; v_gene: TRBV7-9; CDR3aa: CASSSGPRGQTNEKLFF; CDR3nt: TGTGCCAGCAGCTCGGGTCCAAGGGGCCAGACTAATGAAAAACTGTTTTTT
d_gene: TRBD1; j_gene: TRBJ1-2; abundance: NA; v_gene: TRBV6-2/TRBV6-3; CDR3aa: CASRDGQATPYGYTF; CDR3nt: TGTGCCAGCAGGGATGGACAGGCGACCCCCTATGGCTACACCTTC
d_gene: NA; j_gene: TRBJ2-7; abundance: many; v_gene: TRBV6-1; CDR3aa: CASSEKGASVQYF; CDR3nt: TGTGCCAGCAGTGAAAAAGGGGCAAGCGTGCAGTACTTC
d_gene: TRBD1; j_gene: TRBJ1-1; abundance: many; v_gene: TRBV7-3; CDR3aa: CASSLRGPTEAFF; CDR3nt: TGTGCCAGCAGTTTGAGGGGGCCCACTGAAGCTTTCTTT
d_gene: TRBD1; j_gene: TRBJ2-7; abundance: NA; v_gene: TRBV29-1; CDR3aa: CSARTGVHEQYF; CDR3nt: TGCAGCGCCCGGACAGGAGTCCACGAGCAGTACTTC
d_gene: NA; j_gene: TRBJ2-4; abundance: NA; v_gene: TRBV20-1; CDR3aa: CSAIDGREIKNIQYF; CDR3nt: TGCAGTGCCATTGATGGGCGGGAAATCAAAAACATTCAGTACTTC
d_gene: TRBD2; j_gene: TRBJ2-1; abundance: NA; v_gene: TRBV11-2; CDR3aa: CASSQQREGHEQFF; CDR3nt: TGTGCCAGCAGTCAGCAGCGGGAGGGCCATGAGCAGTTCTTC
d_gene: NA; j_gene: TRBJ1-3; abundance: NA; v_gene: TRBV20-1; CDR3aa: CSAPSNSGNTIYF; CDR3nt: TGCAGTGCTCCTTCCAACTCTGGAAACACCATATATTTT
d_gene: NA; j_gene: TRBJ1-6; abundance: few; v_gene: TRBV12-3/TRBV12-4; CDR3aa: CASSNEIPYNSPLHF; CDR3nt: TGTGCCAGCAGTAACGAAATCCCCTATAATTCACCCCTCCACTTT
d_gene: NA; j_gene: TRBJ1-4; abundance: NA; v_gene: TRBV19; CDR3aa: CASSEDSKANEKLFF; CDR3nt: TGTGCCAGTAGTGAAGACAGCAAGGCTAATGAAAAACTGTTTTTT
d_gene: TRBD2; j_gene: TRBJ2-1; abundance: NA; v_gene: TRBV28; CDR3aa: CASYGSGIHNEQFF; CDR3nt: TGTGCCAGCTACGGCAGCGGGATCCACAATGAGCAGTTCTTC
d_gene: TRBD1; j_gene: TRBJ1-1; abundance: NA; v_gene: TRBV28; CDR3aa: CASRQQGADTGAFF; CDR3nt: TGTGCCAGCCGACAACAGGGGGCGGACACTGGAGCTTTCTTT
d_gene: NA; j_gene: TRBJ1-2; abundance: many; v_gene: TRBV12-5; CDR3aa: CASGSDYGYTF; CDR3nt: TGTGCCAGCGGATCAGACTATGGCTACACCTTC
d_gene: NA; j_gene: TRBJ1-6; abundance: few; v_gene: TRBV7-2; CDR3aa: CASSLGRRGYNSPLHF; CDR3nt: TGTGCCAGCAGCTTAGGGCGGAGGGGGTATAATTCACCCCTCCACTTT
d_gene: TRBD2; j_gene: TRBJ2-5; abundance: NA; v_gene: TRBV7-6; CDR3aa: CASRASGSPETQYF; CDR3nt: TGTGCCAGCAGGGCTAGCGGGAGCCCGGAGACCCAGTACTTC
d_gene: NA; j_gene: TRBJ2-5; abundance: few; v_gene: TRBV7-2; CDR3aa: CASSHPGTPGTQYF; CDR3nt: TGTGCCAGCAGCCATCCTGGGACCCCAGGGACCCAGTACTTC
d_gene: NA; j_gene: TRBJ1-6; abundance: NA; v_gene: TRBV6-2/TRBV6-3; CDR3aa: CTSKRQTVAPLHF; CDR3nt: TGTACCAGCAAAAGGCAAACCGTGGCACCCCTCCACTTT
d_gene: TRBD2; j_gene: TRBJ2-7; abundance: NA; v_gene: TRBV7-2; CDR3aa: CASSLRTSGRAYEQYF; CDR3nt: TGTGCCAGCAGCTTACGGACTAGCGGGAGGGCCTACGAGCAGTACTTC
d_gene: NA; j_gene: TRBJ2-7; abundance: many; v_gene: TRBV12-3/TRBV12-4; CDR3aa: CASSLGVRAYEQYF; CDR3nt: TGTGCCAGCAGTTTAGGGGTTCGCGCCTACGAGCAGTACTTC
d_gene: NA; j_gene: TRBJ1-2; abundance: few; v_gene: TRBV3-1; CDR3aa: CASSQRTTGGYTF; CDR3nt: TGTGCCAGCAGCCAAAGGACGACCGGGGGCTACACCTTC
d_gene: TRBD2; j_gene: TRBJ2-5; abundance: NA; v_gene: TRBV25-1; CDR3aa: CASSELAGNQKETQYF; CDR3nt: TGTGCCAGCAGTGAGCTAGCGGGAAACCAGAAAGAGACCCAGTACTTC
d_gene: TRBD1; j_gene: TRBJ2-7; abundance: once; v_gene: TRBV30; CDR3aa: CAWNTNRDSYEQYF; CDR3nt: TGTGCCTGGAACACAAACCGGGACAGTTACGAGCAGTACTTC
d_gene: TRBD1; j_gene: TRBJ1-1; abundance: NA; v_gene: TRBV19; CDR3aa: CASRPKAGGHTEAFF; CDR3nt: TGTGCCAGTAGACCCAAGGCAGGGGGACACACTGAAGCTTTCTTT
d_gene: TRBD2; j_gene: TRBJ2-7; abundance: NA; v_gene: TRBV11-2; CDR3aa: CASSLGRPAGVYEQYF; CDR3nt: TGTGCCAGCAGCTTAGGACGGCCAGCGGGGGTCTACGAGCAGTACTTC
d_gene: NA; j_gene: TRBJ1-3; abundance: NA; v_gene: TRBV20-1; CDR3aa: CSARDSYSGNTIYF; CDR3nt: TGCAGTGCTAGGGACAGTTACTCTGGAAACACCATATATTTT
d_gene: TRBD2; j_gene: TRBJ2-1; abundance: NA; v_gene: TRBV12-3/TRBV12-4; CDR3aa: CASSSVSGGREYLGLSNEQFF; CDR3nt: TGTGCCAGCAGTTCCGTTAGCGGGGGGAGGGAGTACCTCGGTCTTAGCAATGAGCAGTTCTTC
d_gene: NA; j_gene: TRBJ2-2; abundance: NA; v_gene: TRBV27; CDR3aa: CASRAFSNTGELFF; CDR3nt: TGTGCCAGCCGGGCTTTCTCGAACACCGGGGAGCTGTTTTTT
d_gene: TRBD2; j_gene: TRBJ2-7; abundance: NA; v_gene: TRBV20-1; CDR3aa: CSGLALFYGEQYF; CDR3nt: TGCAGTGGACTAGCGCTTTTCTACGGCGAGCAGTACTTC
d_gene: NA; j_gene: TRBJ1-6; abundance: NA; v_gene: TRBV20-1; CDR3aa: CSAETENNSPLHF; CDR3nt: TGCAGTGCTGAGACAGAGAATAATTCACCCCTCCACTTT
d_gene: TRBD2; j_gene: TRBJ2-3; abundance: NA; v_gene: TRBV6-2/TRBV6-3; CDR3aa: CASSRLAASTDTQYF; CDR3nt: TGTGCCAGCAGTCGACTAGCAGCTAGCACAGATACGCAGTATTTT
d_gene: NA; j_gene: TRBJ1-6; abundance: NA; v_gene: TRBV7-2; CDR3aa: CASSLVGRDNSPLHF; CDR3nt: TGTGCCAGCAGCTTAGTTGGGCGGGATAATTCACCCCTCCACTTT
d_gene: TRBD1; j_gene: TRBJ1-1; abundance: NA; v_gene: TRBV5-1; CDR3aa: CASSLEGQGNTEAFF; CDR3nt: TGTGCCAGCAGCTTAGAGGGACAGGGGAACACTGAAGCTTTCTTT
d_gene: NA; j_gene: TRBJ1-5; abundance: few; v_gene: TRBV20-1; CDR3aa: CSARGRDNQPQHF; CDR3nt: TGCAGTGCTAGGGGCAGGGACAATCAGCCCCAGCATTTT
d_gene: TRBD1; j_gene: TRBJ1-6; abundance: few; v_gene: TRBV7-9; CDR3aa: CASSRDRGYNSPLHF; CDR3nt: TGTGCCAGCAGTAGGGACAGGGGATACAATTCACCCCTCCACTTT
d_gene: NA; j_gene: TRBJ1-1; abundance: NA; v_gene: TRBV5-1; CDR3aa: CASRGQIREAFF; CDR3nt: TGCGCCAGCAGGGGGCAAATCAGAGAAGCTTTCTTT
d_gene: NA; j_gene: TRBJ1-2; abundance: once; v_gene: TRBV6-4; CDR3aa: CASSPQRSNYSYTF; CDR3nt: TGTGCCAGCAGTCCCCAACGATCTAACTATAGCTACACCTTC
d_gene: NA; j_gene: TRBJ1-1; abundance: many; v_gene: TRBV28; CDR3aa: CASSLSPVNTEAFF; CDR3nt: TGTGCCAGCAGTTTATCTCCAGTAAACACTGAAGCTTTCTTT
d_gene: TRBD2; j_gene: TRBJ2-5; abundance: NA; v_gene: TRBV20-1; CDR3aa: CSGREGETQYF; CDR3nt: TGCAGTGGGCGGGAGGGGGAGACCCAGTACTTC